Each of the 32 T cell receptor beta chains below was sequenced from the same sample in a study of siplizumab effects on memory and regulatory T cells. The protocol was immunoSEQ multiplex PCR, while the TCRdb copy is restricted to in-frame clones and leaves out a portion. The sample carries 87,000 or so clones, more than 80% recorded once. The sample was CD4+ T cells sorted from blood. These receptors all come from a human donor in good health.

V usage is TRBV9 and J usage is TRBJ2-1; 11 nucleotides match TRBD2. The CDR3 contains 15 residues. V lost 2 bases, J lost 7 bases, and 5 bases stayed unmatched. CDR1 and CDR2 (germline): SGDLS, YYNGEE. Here the CDR3 DNA reads TGTGCCAGCAGCGTGTTTAGCGGGAGGGGTAATGAGCAGTTCTTC. This sequence encodes CASSVFSGRGNEQFF.

The V and J genes are TRBV30 and TRBJ1-2; perhaps TRBD1 as D (5 bases). Trimming took 1 base from V and 6 from J, leaving 15 bases between them. Germline V gives CDR1 GTSNPN, CDR2 SVGIG (reference sequence). CDR3 length equals 14 residues. The CDR3 DNA reads as TGTGCCTGGAGTGACCGTCCGGGGGTTGATGGCTACACCTTC. It yields the protein CAWSDRPGVDGYTF.

The chain has TRBV5-1 and TRBJ2-5, with D perhaps TRBD2 (6 bases). V lost 7 bases and J lost 2, with 12 bases in between. The germline gives CDR1 SGHRS, CDR2 YFSETQ. This CDR3 is built from 13 residues. In DNA, the CDR3 is TGCGCCAGCCGGAGGGAACAGCAAGAGACCCAGTACTTC. Protein product: CASRREQQETQYF.

This clone was detected only a few times. The chain couples TRBV29-1 to TRBJ2-7, with D maybe TRBD2 (5 bases). Germline CDR1 and CDR2: SQVTM and ANQGSEA. V was cut by 4 bases and J by 2 bases, with 12 bases left in between. This CDR3 comprises 13 residues. In DNA form, the CDR3 reads TGCAGCGTTGTGAAGGACGGGGCCTACGAGCAGTACTTC. This gives the protein CSVVKDGAYEQYF.

J is TRBJ2-1 and V is TRBV28; the match to TRBD2 covers 12 bases. The trim removed 5 bases at V and 0 bases at J, leaving 8 bases unmatched. This CDR3 is 18 amino acids long. The germline CDR1 and CDR2 sequences are MDHEN and SYDVKM. The CDR3: CASSPGTSGPFSYNEQFF. The CDR3 nucleotides are TGTGCCAGCAGTCCCGGGACTAGCGGGCCATTCTCCTACAATGAGCAGTTCTTC.

This clone was observed a single time. The rearrangement uses TRBV6-5 and TRBJ1-2; D is unresolved. There are 12 residues in the CDR3. V dropped 6 bases and J dropped 4 bases, with 9 bases sitting between them. Germline V CDR1 and CDR2: MNHEY, SVGAGI. The CDR3: CASRSLGYGYTF. Written as DNA, the CDR3 is TGTGCCAGCAGGAGTCTGGGCTATGGCTACACCTTC.

This clone has only one observation. This chain joins TRBV5-4 and TRBJ2-1; possible D gene TRBD2, 6 bases. Germline V gives CDR1 SGHNT, CDR2 YYREEE (reference sequence). The CDR3 extends over 15 amino acids. The germline V and J ends were trimmed by 6 bases and 0 bases, with 13 bases remaining between them. Here the CDR3 DNA reads TGTGCCAGCACTGCCCGGGGGAGCTCCTACAATGAGCAGTTCTTC. This encodes CASTARGSSYNEQFF.

The chain combines TRBV6-5 with TRBJ2-7; 9 bases align to TRBD2. From germline, CDR1 is MNHEY and CDR2 SVGAGI. V dropped 5 bases and J dropped 3; count of bases not matched to a gene: 5. There are 14 residues in the CDR3. The DNA for the CDR3 is TGTGCCAGCAGTGCCCCGACTAGCGGCTACGAGCAGTACTTC. It codes for CASSAPTSGYEQYF.

This chain uses TRBV29-1 with TRBJ1-3; D uncertain. This CDR3 region has 12 residues. Germline CDR1 and CDR2: SQVTM and ANQGSEA. V was cut by 6 bases and J by 0 bases, with 6 bases left in between. The CDR3 DNA is TGCAGCGTCCGCAGCTCTGGAAACACCATATATTTT. Translation gives CSVRSSGNTIYF.

This rearrangement joins TRBV4-1 to TRBJ2-4; 8 bases are a match to TRBD2. Germline loops: CDR1 MGHRA, CDR2 YSYEKL. The CDR3 spans 14 residues. V was clipped by 1 base and J by 16 bases; unmatched bases: 12. As DNA, the CDR3 is TGCGCCAGCAGCCAAGTAGGGAGACTAGCGATAATCTACTTC. Encoded protein: CASSQVGRLAIIYF.

The chain links TRBV29-1 to TRBJ2-3; TRBD1 matches 8 bases. This CDR3 is 14 amino acids long. Germline loops: CDR1 SQVTM, CDR2 ANQGSEA. Trimming at V came to 5 bases and at J to 2 bases, leaving 6 bases not matched to a gene. This chain's CDR3 is CSVRRDRNTDTQYF. In nucleotides, the CDR3 is TGCAGCGTTCGAAGGGACAGGAACACAGATACGCAGTATTTT.

This clone has a count of ten or more. This chain connects TRBV5-1 to TRBJ1-1; 8 bases align to TRBD1. Looked up from germline, CDR1 is SGHRS and CDR2 is YFSETQ. The CDR3 length is 15 residues. V trimming: 4 bases; J trimming: 1 base; junction bases outside the gene matches: 6. This CDR3 reads CASSPQGEGNTEAFF. The CDR3 nucleotides read TGCGCCAGCAGCCCACAGGGGGAGGGGAACACTGAAGCTTTCTTT.

The chain is built from TRBV14 and TRBJ2-7; 10 positions agree with TRBD1. This CDR3 spans 17 amino acids. Germline V CDR1 and CDR2: SGHDN, FVKESK. Germline trimming cut 5 bases from V and 2 bases from J; bases unmatched to any gene: 12. CDR3 loop: CASSSGTGAPRAYEQYF. The CDR3 nucleotides read TGTGCCAGCAGCTCCGGGACAGGGGCCCCGCGAGCCTACGAGCAGTACTTC.

V gene TRBV28 combines with J gene TRBJ2-1; D ambiguous. With 3 bases removed from V and 2 bases from J, the gap between germline ends came to 5 bases. The CDR3 consists of 13 residues. Germline loops: CDR1 MDHEN, CDR2 SYDVKM. The CDR3 protein is CASSFRPYNEQFF. The DNA for the CDR3 is TGTGCCAGCAGTTTCCGCCCCTACAATGAGCAGTTCTTC. The full variable domain, rest sourced from reference TRBV28 and TRBJ2-1, is DVKVTQSSRYLVKRTGEKVFLECVQDMDHENMFWYRQDPGLGLRLIYFSYDVKMKEKGDIPEGYSVSREKKERFSLILESASTNQTSMYLCASSFRPYNEQFFGPGTRLTVL.

The chain joins TRBV19 to TRBJ1-5; D gene uncertain. Trimming pared 5 bases from V and 5 bases from J, leaving 13 bases between. There are 14 residues in the CDR3. CDR1 and CDR2 (germline): LNHDA, SQIVND (reference sequence). CDR3 in DNA: TGTGCCAGTAGTGAAATGTGGGGTGATCAGCCCCAGCATTTT. Protein: CASSEMWGDQPQHF.

This clone was counted only a few times. The CDR3 DNA follows: TGTGCCAGCAGTCTTCCCACTGCCGAGCAGTACTTC. Protein: CASSLPTAEQYF. The V and J genes are TRBV6-6 and TRBJ2-7; D gene uncertain. Germline assignment: CDR1 MNHNY and CDR2 SVGAGI (reference sequence). The CDR3 sequence is 12 residues long. V was cut by 5 bases and J by 6 bases, with 11 bases left in between.

This clone was seen once. The chain employs TRBV18 and TRBJ2-3, with 8 bases that match TRBD1. Germline V gene sequence: CDR1 KGHSH, CDR2 LQKENI. The CDR3 covers 16 residues. V lost 2 bases, J lost 4 bases, and 8 bases stayed unmatched. The CDR3 DNA sequence: TGTGCCAGCTCACCAAGTGGACAGGGAGTTGCAGATACGCAGTATTTT. Translating it yields CASSPSGQGVADTQYF.

The chain employs TRBV6-6 and TRBJ2-1, with 16 bases aligning to TRBD2. Germline assignment: CDR1 MNHNY and CDR2 SVGAGI (reference sequence). The CDR3 runs 16 residues. V shed 6 bases and J 8 bases; nucleotides not matched to a gene: 7. CDR3 residues: CASRVGLAGGPDEQFF. CDR3 bases: TGTGCCAGCAGGGTGGGACTAGCGGGAGGGCCCGATGAGCAGTTCTTC.

V usage is TRBV6-5 and J usage is TRBJ2-1, with TRBD2 matching 10 bases. Germline-derived CDR1 and CDR2 are MNHEY and SVGAGI. V lost 4 bases to trimming and J lost 6 bases; unmatched junction nucleotides: 3. The CDR3 consists of 14 residues. The CDR3: CASSWASGSNEQFF. DNA for the CDR3: TGTGCCAGCAGTTGGGCTAGCGGGAGCAATGAGCAGTTCTTC.

The V and J genes are TRBV12-5 and TRBJ2-3; D may be TRBD1 (6 bases). This CDR3 has 14 residues. The germline V gene has CDR1 LGHNT and CDR2 FRNRAP. Trimming took 5 bases from V and 2 from J, leaving 11 bases between them. CDR3 DNA sequence: TGTGCTAGTGGTCCAAGGACAGTCACAGATACGCAGTATTTT. This encodes CASGPRTVTDTQYF.

This sequence joins TRBV11-3 and TRBJ1-2, with D tentatively TRBD1 (6 bases). In germline, CDR1 is SGHNT, CDR2 YENEEA. V lost 0 bases and J lost 8, with 13 bases in between. This CDR3 has 14 residues. The CDR3 here is CASSLEGAISGYTF. The CDR3 DNA sequence: TGTGCCAGCAGCTTAGAGGGGGCGATTAGCGGCTACACCTTC.

The chain joins TRBV6-1 to TRBJ1-1; no firm D call. This CDR3 comprises 14 residues. Trimming removed 7 bases from V and 0 bases from J, with 12 bases in between. Germline V lookup: CDR1 MNHNS, CDR2 SASEGT. CDR3 loop: CASKSSGMNTEAFF. The DNA for the CDR3 is TGTGCCAGCAAGAGTTCAGGCATGAACACTGAAGCTTTCTTT.

The rearrangement uses TRBV6-1 and TRBJ2-1; D is unresolved. V lost 4 bases and J 6 bases, leaving 10 bases between the germline ends. Germline-derived CDR1 and CDR2 are MNHNS and SASEGT. This CDR3 is built from 13 residues. CDR3 region: CASSGITLNEQFF. In DNA, the CDR3 is TGTGCCAGCAGTGGCATTACCCTCAATGAGCAGTTCTTC.

The V and J genes are TRBV5-1 and TRBJ2-1; 9 bases line up with TRBD2. Germline V gene data show CDR1 as SGHRS and CDR2 as YFSETQ. With V trimmed by 4 bases and J by 0 bases, 8 bases remained unmatched. This CDR3 is built from 17 residues. The DNA of the CDR3 is TGCGCCAGCAGCCGGGACATTAGCGGGAGCTCCTACAATGAGCAGTTCTTC. Protein product: CASSRDISGSSYNEQFF.

The rearrangement joins TRBV28 to TRBJ1-5; D ambiguous. This CDR3 region has 16 residues. The ends were cut back, 3 bases at V and 7 bases at J, with 19 bases in the middle. Germline V gene sequence: CDR1 MDHEN, CDR2 SYDVKM. The CDR3 loop is CASSFAKKGVGQPQHF. For the CDR3, the DNA is TGTGCCAGCAGTTTCGCTAAAAAGGGTGTGGGGCAGCCCCAGCATTTT.

This clone was counted a few times. The V call is TRBV28, the J call TRBJ2-1; 7 bases are a match to TRBD1. The germline gives CDR1 MDHEN, CDR2 SYDVKM. V lost 2 bases and J lost 12; bases outside the gene matches: 16. CDR3 length equals 16 residues. Here the CDR3 DNA reads TGTGCCAGCAGTTTAGACCGACAGGGCGGGCGGCAGGGGCAGTTCTTC. Translating it yields CASSLDRQGGRQGQFF.

This CDR3 reads CASSLDPGDYGYTF. The CDR3 DNA is TGTGCCAGCAGCTTAGACCCGGGGGACTATGGCTACACCTTC. The rearrangement joins TRBV7-2 to TRBJ1-2; D possibly corresponds to TRBD1 (5 bases). This CDR3 comprises 14 residues. The germline gives CDR1 SGHTA, CDR2 FQGNSA. Trimming took off 1 base at V and 3 bases at J, with 9 bases between the two ends.

The J gene is TRBJ1-3, the V gene TRBV5-1; D is perhaps TRBD1 (5 bases). V lost 0 bases, J lost 5 bases, and 9 bases lay in between. The CDR3 covers 14 residues. Germline CDR1 reads SGHRS; CDR2 reads YFSETQ. CDR3 protein: CASSLVGGRNTIYF. The CDR3 DNA sequence: TGCGCCAGCAGCTTGGTCGGGGGGAGAAACACCATATATTTT.

The V gene is TRBV6-5, the J gene TRBJ1-1; the match to TRBD1 covers 8 bases. This CDR3 is 15 amino acids long. Germline V CDR1 and CDR2: MNHEY, SVGAGI. The V gene end was trimmed by 5 bases and the J gene end by 3 bases; junction bases not matched to a gene: 8. CDR3 in amino acids: CASSRATGDDTEAFF. The DNA of the CDR3 is TGTGCCAGCAGTCGAGCGACAGGGGACGACACTGAAGCTTTCTTT.

The chain employs TRBV5-1 and TRBJ1-1, with D unresolved. V lost 1 base and J 3 bases, leaving 7 bases between the germline ends. This CDR3 is 13 amino acids long. Germline loops: CDR1 SGHRS, CDR2 YFSETQ. CDR3 coding DNA: TGCGCCAGCAGCTTGAGGGCGGACACTGAAGCTTTCTTT. Protein product: CASSLRADTEAFF.

This sequence joins TRBV4-2 and TRBJ2-1; D uncertain. Germline lookup yields CDR1 LGHNA and CDR2 YNFKEQ. Deletions cut 1 base from V and 0 bases from J, with 7 bases between. The CDR3 has 15 amino acids. The CDR3: CASSQAADSYNEQFF. The CDR3 DNA follows: TGTGCCAGCAGCCAAGCGGCGGACTCCTACAATGAGCAGTTCTTC.

The chain couples TRBV5-1 to TRBJ2-7, with D uncertain. With 4 bases removed from V and 7 bases from J, the gap between germline ends came to 21 bases. The germline CDR1 and CDR2 sequences are SGHRS and YFSETQ. The CDR3 is made up of 15 amino acids. The CDR3 sequence: CASSPDVVHGGEQYF. CDR3 nucleotide sequence: TGCGCCAGCAGCCCCGATGTGGTCCACGGCGGAGAGCAGTACTTC.